The rows below give T cell receptor beta chains drawn from one sample of a study of blood T cells in healthy people across ages. TCRdb passed the 5' RACE reads through MiXCR, listing each CDR3 protein once. The sample yields fewer than 800,000 distinct CDR3 sequences, 21% seen once. The sequencing sample was made of blood. All receptors come from a man between 70 and 80 years old in good health. CDR3s include the opening cysteine and the closing phenylalanine or tryptophan. Fields, in order: D gene, clone size, V gene, J gene, CDR3 protein, CDR3 DNA. The D gene is left open where the match is weak. The size of a clone is reported for some rows only, either as once, few or many, or as a class for expanded clones.

d_call: TRBD2; clone_size: few; v_call: TRBV27; j_call: TRBJ2-2; cdr3_aa: CANYCPGGRALAGELFF; cdr3_nt: TGTGCCAACTACTGCCCCGGGGGGAGGGCCCTCGCCGGGGAGCTGTTTTTT
d_call: .; clone_size: .; v_call: TRBV4-2; j_call: TRBJ2-1; cdr3_aa: CASSQGSSFPANEQFF; cdr3_nt: TGTGCCAGCAGCCAAGGTAGCTCATTCCCCGCCAATGAGCAGTTCTTC
d_call: TRBD2; clone_size: .; v_call: TRBV4-2; j_call: TRBJ2-7; cdr3_aa: CAGSLETSGYEQYF; cdr3_nt: TGTGCCGGCAGCTTAGAGACTAGCGGCTACGAGCAGTACTTC
d_call: TRBD2; clone_size: .; v_call: TRBV5-1; j_call: TRBJ2-1; cdr3_aa: CASSLSSGGCNEQFF; cdr3_nt: TGCGCCAGCAGCCTATCTAGCGGAGGCTGCAATGAGCAGTTCTTC
d_call: TRBD1; clone_size: few; v_call: TRBV20-1; j_call: TRBJ2-5; cdr3_aa: CSAGDRAPQETQYF; cdr3_nt: TGCAGTGCTGGGGACAGGGCCCCTCAAGAGACCCAGTACTTC
d_call: .; clone_size: few; v_call: TRBV7-9; j_call: TRBJ1-1; cdr3_aa: CASSFYRVGNTEAFF; cdr3_nt: TGTGCCAGCAGCTTCTACAGGGTAGGCAACACTGAAGCTTTCTTT
d_call: TRBD2; clone_size: few; v_call: TRBV5-1; j_call: TRBJ2-5; cdr3_aa: CASSPLAGRSETQYF; cdr3_nt: TGCGCCAGCAGCCCTCTAGCGGGAAGGAGTGAGACCCAGTACTTC
d_call: TRBD2; clone_size: .; v_call: TRBV7-9; j_call: TRBJ2-1; cdr3_aa: CASSRELAGNNEQFF; cdr3_nt: TGTGCCAGCAGCCGGGAACTAGCGGGAAACAATGAGCAGTTCTTC
d_call: .; clone_size: .; v_call: TRBV5-1; j_call: TRBJ1-1; cdr3_aa: CASSPGGVNTEAFF; cdr3_nt: TGCGCCAGCAGCCCTGGGGGAGTGAACACTGAAGCTTTCTTT
d_call: TRBD2; clone_size: few; v_call: TRBV20-1; j_call: TRBJ2-1; cdr3_aa: CSAKAGGANEQFF; cdr3_nt: TGCAGTGCCAAAGCGGGAGGTGCTAATGAGCAGTTCTTC
d_call: TRBD1; clone_size: .; v_call: TRBV20-1; j_call: TRBJ2-2; cdr3_aa: CSAYPGQGGITGELFF; cdr3_nt: TGCAGTGCGTATCCGGGACAGGGAGGGATCACCGGGGAGCTGTTTTTT
d_call: TRBD2; clone_size: many; v_call: TRBV13; j_call: TRBJ2-7; cdr3_aa: CASSLAGGREQYF; cdr3_nt: TGTGCCAGCAGCTTAGCGGGGGGACGCGAGCAGTACTTC
d_call: TRBD1; clone_size: few; v_call: TRBV20-1; j_call: TRBJ2-2; cdr3_aa: CGAENHRGPGELFF; cdr3_nt: TGCGGTGCCGAAAACCACAGGGGGCCCGGGGAGCTGTTTTTT
d_call: .; clone_size: few; v_call: TRBV20-1; j_call: TRBJ2-1; cdr3_aa: CSARVRDTYNEQFF; cdr3_nt: TGCAGTGCTAGAGTCAGGGACACTTACAATGAGCAGTTCTTC
d_call: .; clone_size: many; v_call: TRBV7-9; j_call: TRBJ2-5; cdr3_aa: CASSGIGVEQYF; cdr3_nt: TGTGCCAGCAGCGGGATTGGCGTGGAGCAGTACTTC
d_call: TRBD1; clone_size: .; v_call: TRBV28; j_call: TRBJ1-5; cdr3_aa: CASSTIRDRGLYSNQPQHF; cdr3_nt: TGTGCCAGCAGTACTATACGGGACAGGGGACTTTATAGCAATCAGCCCCAGCATTTT
d_call: .; clone_size: few; v_call: TRBV6-1; j_call: TRBJ2-5; cdr3_aa: CASREQGGGFF; cdr3_nt: TGTGCCAGCAGGGAACAGGGGGGAGGGTTCTTC
d_call: .; clone_size: .; v_call: TRBV2; j_call: TRBJ1-5; cdr3_aa: CASSGSINSNQPQHF; cdr3_nt: TGTGCCAGCAGTGGCTCAATAAATAGCAATCAGCCCCAGCATTTT
d_call: .; clone_size: .; v_call: TRBV24-1; j_call: TRBJ2-5; cdr3_aa: CATGGSDQETQYF; cdr3_nt: TGTGCCACCGGCGGAAGCGACCAAGAGACCCAGTACTTC
d_call: .; clone_size: few; v_call: TRBV4-3; j_call: TRBJ2-2; cdr3_aa: CASSRIETAGELFF; cdr3_nt: TGCGCCAGCAGCCGAATCGAAACGGCTGGGGAGCTGTTTTTT